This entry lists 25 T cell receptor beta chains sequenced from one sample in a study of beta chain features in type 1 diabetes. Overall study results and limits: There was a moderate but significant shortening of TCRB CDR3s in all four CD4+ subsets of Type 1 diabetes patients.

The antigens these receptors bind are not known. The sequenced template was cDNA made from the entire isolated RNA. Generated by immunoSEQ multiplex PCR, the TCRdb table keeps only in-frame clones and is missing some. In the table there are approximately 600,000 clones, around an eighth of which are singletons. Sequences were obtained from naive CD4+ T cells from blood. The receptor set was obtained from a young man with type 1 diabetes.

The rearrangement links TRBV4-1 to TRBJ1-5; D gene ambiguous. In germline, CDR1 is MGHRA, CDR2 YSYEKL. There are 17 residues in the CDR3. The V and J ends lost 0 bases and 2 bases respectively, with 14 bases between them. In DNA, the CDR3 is TGCGCCAGCAGCCAAGATAAAGGGTCTTGGGGCAATCAGCCCCAGCATTTT. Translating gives CASSQDKGSWGNQPQHF.

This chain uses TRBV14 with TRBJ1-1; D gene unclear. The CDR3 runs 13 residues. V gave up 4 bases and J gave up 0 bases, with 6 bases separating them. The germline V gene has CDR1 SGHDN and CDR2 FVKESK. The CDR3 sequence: CASSPFLNTEAFF. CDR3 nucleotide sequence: TGTGCCAGCAGCCCCTTCCTGAACACTGAAGCTTTCTTT.

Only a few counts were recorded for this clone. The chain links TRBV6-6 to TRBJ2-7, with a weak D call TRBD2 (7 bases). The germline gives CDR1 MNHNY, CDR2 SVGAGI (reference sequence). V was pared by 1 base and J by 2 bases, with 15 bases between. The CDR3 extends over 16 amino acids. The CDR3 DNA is TGTGCCAGCAGTTACTACTCTTCGGGGGGCCCCTACGAGCAGTACTTC. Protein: CASSYYSSGGPYEQYF.

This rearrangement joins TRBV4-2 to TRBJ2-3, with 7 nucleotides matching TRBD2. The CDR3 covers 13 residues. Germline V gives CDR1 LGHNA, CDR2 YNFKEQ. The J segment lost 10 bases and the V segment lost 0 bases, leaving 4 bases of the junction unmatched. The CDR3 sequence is CASSQERTSAQYF. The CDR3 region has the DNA TGTGCCAGCAGCCAAGAACGCACTAGCGCGCAGTATTTT.

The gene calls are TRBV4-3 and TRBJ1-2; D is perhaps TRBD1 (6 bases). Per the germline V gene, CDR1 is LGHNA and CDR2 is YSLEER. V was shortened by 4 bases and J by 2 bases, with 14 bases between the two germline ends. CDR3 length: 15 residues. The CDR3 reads CASSRMDSRNYGYTF. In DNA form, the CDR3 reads TGCGCCAGCAGCCGAATGGACAGCCGCAACTATGGCTACACCTTC.

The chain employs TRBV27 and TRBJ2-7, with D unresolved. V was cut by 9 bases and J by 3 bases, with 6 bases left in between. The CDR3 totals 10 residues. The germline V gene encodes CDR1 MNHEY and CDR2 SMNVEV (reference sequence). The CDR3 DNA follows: TGTGCCAGGGCGTTCTACGAGCAGTACTTC. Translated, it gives CARAFYEQYF.

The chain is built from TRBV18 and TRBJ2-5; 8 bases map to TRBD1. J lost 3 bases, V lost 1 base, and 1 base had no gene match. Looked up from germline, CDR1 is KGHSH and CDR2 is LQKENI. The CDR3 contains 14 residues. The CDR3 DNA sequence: TGTGCCAGCTCACCACGGACAGGGAAAGAGACCCAGTACTTC. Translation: CASSPRTGKETQYF.

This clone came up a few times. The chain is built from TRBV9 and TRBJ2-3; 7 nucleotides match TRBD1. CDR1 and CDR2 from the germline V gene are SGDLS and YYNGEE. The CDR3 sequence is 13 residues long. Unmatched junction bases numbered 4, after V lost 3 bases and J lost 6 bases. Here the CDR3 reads CASSEGGLDTQYF. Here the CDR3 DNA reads TGTGCCAGCAGCGAAGGGGGCCTCGATACGCAGTATTTT.

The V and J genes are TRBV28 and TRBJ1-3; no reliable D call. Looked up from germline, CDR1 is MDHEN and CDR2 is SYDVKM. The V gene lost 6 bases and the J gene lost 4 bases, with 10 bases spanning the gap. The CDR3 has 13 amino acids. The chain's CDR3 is CASSPTAGNTIYF. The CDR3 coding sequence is TGTGCCAGCAGCCCTACGGCCGGAAACACCATATATTTT.

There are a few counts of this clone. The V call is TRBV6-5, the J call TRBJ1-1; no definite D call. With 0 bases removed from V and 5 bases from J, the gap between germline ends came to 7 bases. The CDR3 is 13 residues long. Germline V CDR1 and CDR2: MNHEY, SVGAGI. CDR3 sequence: CASSYSPETEAFF. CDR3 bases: TGTGCCAGCAGTTACTCGCCCGAAACTGAAGCTTTCTTT.

The CDR3: CASSRGAGANVLTF. For the CDR3, the DNA is TGTGCCAGCAGCCGGGGGGCTGGGGCCAACGTCCTGACTTTC. The chain employs TRBV7-9 and TRBJ2-6, with 7 bases that match TRBD2. Germline V gene sequence: CDR1 SEHNR, CDR2 FQNEAQ (reference sequence). The CDR3 covers 14 residues. V shed 5 bases and J 2 bases; nucleotides not matched to a gene: 0.

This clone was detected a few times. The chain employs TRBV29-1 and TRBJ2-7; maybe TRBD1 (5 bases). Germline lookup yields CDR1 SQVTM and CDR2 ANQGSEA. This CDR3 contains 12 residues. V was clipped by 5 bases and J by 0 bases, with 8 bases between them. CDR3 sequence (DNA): TGCAGCGTTCAACAGGTCTCCTACGAGCAGTACTTC. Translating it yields CSVQQVSYEQYF.

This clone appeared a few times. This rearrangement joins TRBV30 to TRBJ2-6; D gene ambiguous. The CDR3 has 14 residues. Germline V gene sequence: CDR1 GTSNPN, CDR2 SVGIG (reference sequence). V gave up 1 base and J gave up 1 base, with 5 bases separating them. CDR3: CAWSDPSGANVLTF. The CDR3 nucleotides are TGTGCCTGGAGTGATCCATCTGGGGCCAACGTCCTGACTTTC.

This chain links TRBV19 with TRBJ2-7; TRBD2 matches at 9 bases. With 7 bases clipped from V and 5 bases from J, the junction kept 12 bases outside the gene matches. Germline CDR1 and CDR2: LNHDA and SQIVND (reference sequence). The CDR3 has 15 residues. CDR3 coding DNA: TGTGCCAGTACCCTCACTGGACTAGCGTTCCACGAGCAGTACTTC. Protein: CASTLTGLAFHEQYF.

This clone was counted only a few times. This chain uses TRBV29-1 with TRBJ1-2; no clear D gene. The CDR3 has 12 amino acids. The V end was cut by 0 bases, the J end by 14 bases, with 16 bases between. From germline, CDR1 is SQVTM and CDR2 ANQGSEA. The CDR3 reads CSVEDEGEGPTF. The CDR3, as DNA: TGCAGCGTTGAAGATGAGGGTGAGGGCCCAACCTTC.

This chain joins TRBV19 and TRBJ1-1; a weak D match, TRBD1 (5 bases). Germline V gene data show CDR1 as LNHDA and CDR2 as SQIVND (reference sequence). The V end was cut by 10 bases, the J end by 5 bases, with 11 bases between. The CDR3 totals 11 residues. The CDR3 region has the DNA TGTGCCATCGGGGGGAGGACTGAAGCTTTCTTT. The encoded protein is CAIGGRTEAFF.

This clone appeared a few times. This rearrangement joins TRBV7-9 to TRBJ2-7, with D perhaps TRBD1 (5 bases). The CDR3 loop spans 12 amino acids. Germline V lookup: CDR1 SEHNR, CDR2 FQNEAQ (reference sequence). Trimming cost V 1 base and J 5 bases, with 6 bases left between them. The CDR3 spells CASSLEGDEQYF. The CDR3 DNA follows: TGTGCCAGCAGCTTAGAAGGGGACGAGCAGTACTTC.

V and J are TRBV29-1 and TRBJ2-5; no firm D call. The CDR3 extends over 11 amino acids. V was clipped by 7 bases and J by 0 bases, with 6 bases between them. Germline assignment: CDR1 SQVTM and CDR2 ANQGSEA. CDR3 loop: CSATNQETQYF. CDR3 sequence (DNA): TGCAGCGCAACGAACCAAGAGACCCAGTACTTC.

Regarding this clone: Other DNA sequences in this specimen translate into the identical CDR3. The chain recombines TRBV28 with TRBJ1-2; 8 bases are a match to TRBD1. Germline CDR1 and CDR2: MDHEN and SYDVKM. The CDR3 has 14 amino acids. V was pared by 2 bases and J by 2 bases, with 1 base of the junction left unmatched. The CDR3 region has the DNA TGTGCCAGCAGTTTAGGGACAGGAAACTATGGCTACACCTTC. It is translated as CASSLGTGNYGYTF.

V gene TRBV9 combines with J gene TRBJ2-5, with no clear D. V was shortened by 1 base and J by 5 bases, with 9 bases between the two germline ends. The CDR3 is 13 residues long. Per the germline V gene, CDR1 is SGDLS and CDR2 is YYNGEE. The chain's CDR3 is CASSVTPQETQYF. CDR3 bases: TGTGCCAGCAGCGTAACCCCCCAGGAGACCCAGTACTTC.

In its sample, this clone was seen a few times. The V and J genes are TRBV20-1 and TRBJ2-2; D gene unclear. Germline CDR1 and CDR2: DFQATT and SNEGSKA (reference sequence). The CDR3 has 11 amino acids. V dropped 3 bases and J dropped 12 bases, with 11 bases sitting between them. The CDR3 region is CSASPVGKLFF. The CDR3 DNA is TGCAGTGCTAGCCCTGTGGGAAAGCTGTTTTTT.

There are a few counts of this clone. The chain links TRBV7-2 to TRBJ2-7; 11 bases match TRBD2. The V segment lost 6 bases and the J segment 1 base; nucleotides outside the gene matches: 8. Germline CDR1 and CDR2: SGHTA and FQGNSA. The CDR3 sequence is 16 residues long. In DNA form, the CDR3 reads TGTGCCAGCAGTTCCGGGACTAGCGGACCTTCCTACGAGCAGTACTTC. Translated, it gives CASSSGTSGPSYEQYF.

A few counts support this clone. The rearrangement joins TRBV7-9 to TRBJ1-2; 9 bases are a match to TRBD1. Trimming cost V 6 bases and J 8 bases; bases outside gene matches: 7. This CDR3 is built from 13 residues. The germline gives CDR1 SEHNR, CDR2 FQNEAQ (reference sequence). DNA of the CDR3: TGTGCCAGCAGGGCAACAGGGGGCGAGGGCTACACCTTC. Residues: CASRATGGEGYTF.

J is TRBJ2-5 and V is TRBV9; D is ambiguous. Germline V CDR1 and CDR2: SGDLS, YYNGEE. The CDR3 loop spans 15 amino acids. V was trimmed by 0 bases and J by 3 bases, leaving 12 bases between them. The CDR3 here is CASSVGPTQEETQYF. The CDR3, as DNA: TGTGCCAGCAGCGTAGGTCCGACGCAGGAAGAGACCCAGTACTTC.

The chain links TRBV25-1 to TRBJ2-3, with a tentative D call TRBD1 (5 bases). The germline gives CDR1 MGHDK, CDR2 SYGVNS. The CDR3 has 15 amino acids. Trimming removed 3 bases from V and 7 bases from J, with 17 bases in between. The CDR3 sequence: CASSDPGAIGNTQYF. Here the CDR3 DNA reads TGTGCCAGCAGTGACCCTGGGGCGATCGGAAATACGCAGTATTTT.